This T cell receptor beta chain emerged from a study of blood T cell repertoires in COVID-19. About the research overall: Some COVID-19 samples were acute and others convalescent; all came from the United States, Italy and Spain. PBMCs, B-cell-depleted T cells, or T cells were the source of the cDNA or gDNA that made up the material.

Authors' methods: Amplification of reference gene primers was used by the study to estimate nucleated cell counts. Clones were read by immunoSEQ multiplex PCR, and TCRdb kept only the in-frame ones, dropping some. For V, J and clone size, that table is used; D and trimming come from the DNA. The top ten clones hold about a quarter of a sample with just under 30,000 clones, roughly nine tenths of them seen once. V lost 3 bases, J lost 9 bases, and 15 bases lay in between. The CDR3 contains 15 residues. Per the germline V gene, CDR1 is MNHEY and CDR2 is SMNVEV (reference sequence). The sequenced sample consisted of peripheral blood. The clonotype was recovered from a human donor with active COVID-19. The donor label of this sample is uncertain. The J gene is TRBJ1-6, the V gene TRBV27; maybe TRBD1 (6 bases). CDR3 protein: CASSFGQPSSSPLHF. DNA for the CDR3: TGTGCCAGCAGTTTCGGACAGCCATCAAGTTCACCCCTCCACTTT.